These 18 T cell receptor beta chains came from one sample sequenced in a study of shared clonotypes between healthy human individuals. The data were produced by immunoSEQ multiplex PCR, yet TCRdb's version contains in-frame clones alone and is incomplete. The sample has nearly 1,000,000 clones, 60% to 85% seen once. Source material: memory CD4+ T cells sorted from blood. As for subset: CD45RA-negative fraction. The receptors derive from a man in his late teens or twenties in good health.

The chain employs TRBV9 and TRBJ1-6; D might be TRBD1 (6 bases). The CDR3 is made up of 18 amino acids. The germline gives CDR1 SGDLS, CDR2 YYNGEE. Trimming took 0 bases from V and 6 from J, leaving 19 bases between them. Here the CDR3 DNA reads TGTGCCAGCAGCGTAGGTGATGGTAGAGGGGGGGTTAATTCACCCCTCCACTTT. Translation gives CASSVGDGRGGVNSPLHF. Using reference TRBV9 and TRBJ1-6 for the parts outside the CDR3, the full variable domain is DSGVTQTPKHLITATGQRVTLRCSPRSGDLSVYWYQQSLDQGLQFLIQYYNGEERAKGNILERFSAQQFPDLHSELNLSSLELGDSALYFCASSVGDGRGGVNSPLHFGNGTRLTVT.

The V and J genes are TRBV4-1 and TRBJ1-5; 9 positions match TRBD1. The CDR3 spans 16 residues. Germline-derived CDR1 and CDR2 are MGHRA and YSYEKL. Trimming at V came to 4 bases and at J to 1 base, leaving 5 bases not matched to a gene. For the CDR3, the DNA is TGCGCCAGCAGCCCGTTGGACAGGGGAAGCAATCAGCCCCAGCATTTT. It codes for CASSPLDRGSNQPQHF.

This rearrangement joins TRBV7-2 to TRBJ1-2; no clear D. Germline V CDR1 and CDR2: SGHTA, FQGNSA. Trimming took off 1 base at V and 5 bases at J, with 8 bases between the two ends. The length of the CDR3 is 13 residues. CDR3: CASSLGEPYGYTF. The DNA for the CDR3 is TGTGCCAGCAGCTTAGGGGAACCGTATGGCTACACCTTC.

The gene calls are TRBV6-6 and TRBJ2-7; D unresolved. There are 14 residues in the CDR3. V lost 2 bases and J lost 1, with 9 bases in between. From germline, CDR1 is MNHNY and CDR2 SVGAGI (reference sequence). The CDR3 loop reads CASSYEWGSYEQYF. For the CDR3, the DNA is TGTGCCAGCAGTTACGAGTGGGGTTCCTACGAGCAGTACTTC.

This clone appeared once. V and J are TRBV25-1 and TRBJ2-7; the match to TRBD1 covers 9 bases. This CDR3 is built from 15 residues. Germline lookup yields CDR1 MGHDK and CDR2 SYGVNS. Trimming at V came to 1 base and at J to 3 bases, leaving 4 bases not matched to a gene. The CDR3 sequence is CASSESGTGLYEQYF. Here the CDR3 DNA reads TGTGCCAGCAGTGAATCCGGGACAGGGCTCTACGAGCAGTACTTC.

For the CDR3, the DNA is TGTGCCAGCAGTGAGGGACAGGGGGCGCGGGAGCAGTACTTC. It specifies CASSEGQGAREQYF. The chain is built from TRBV6-1 and TRBJ2-7, with 12 bases identical to TRBD1. With V trimmed by 3 bases and J by 7 bases, 4 bases remained unmatched. The CDR3 runs to 14 residues. Germline CDR1 reads MNHNS; CDR2 reads SASEGT.

This clone was seen a handful of times. This chain's CDR3 is CASSLERGMNYGYTF. CDR3 DNA: TGCGCCAGCAGCTTGGAAAGAGGGATGAACTATGGCTACACCTTC. This rearrangement joins TRBV5-1 to TRBJ1-2; the D is unclear. The CDR3 loop spans 15 amino acids. The V gene's germline CDR1 is SGHRS and CDR2 YFSETQ. Trimming pared 0 bases from V and 2 bases from J, leaving 11 bases between.

The chain is built from TRBV5-1 and TRBJ2-3; 7 nucleotides line up with TRBD1. Trimming at V came to 5 bases and at J to 14 bases, leaving 11 bases not matched to a gene. CDR3 length equals 12 residues. CDR1 SGHRS and CDR2 YFSETQ come from the germline V gene. This chain's CDR3 is CASRDRETIVYF. In DNA form, the CDR3 reads TGCGCCAGCAGAGACAGGGAAACCATTGTGTATTTT.

This clone was seen just once. Here the CDR3 DNA reads TGTGCCATCAGATCTACAGGGGACTCTGGAAACACCATATATTTT. This sequence encodes CAIRSTGDSGNTIYF. The genes are TRBV10-3 and TRBJ1-3, with 7 bases that match TRBD1. CDR1 and CDR2 (germline): ENHRY, SYGVKD. Losses at the gene ends were 6 bases for V and 0 bases for J; bases not matched to a gene: 5. This CDR3 has 15 amino acids.

This chain links TRBV10-1 with TRBJ2-5; 7 bases are shared with TRBD2. The CDR3 contains 15 residues. V shed 7 bases and J 5 bases; nucleotides not matched to a gene: 13. CDR1 is WNHNN and CDR2 is SYGVQD in the germline V gene (reference sequence). In DNA, the CDR3 is TGCGCCAGCAAGAAACGGGGAGGGCCGGGGGAGACCCAGTACTTC. The encoded protein is CASKKRGGPGETQYF.

In its sample, this clone was seen a few times. This chain connects TRBV19 to TRBJ1-5; D not certain. The CDR3 is 14 residues long. The ends were cut back, 7 bases at V and 1 base at J, with 11 bases in the middle. Germline CDR1 is LNHDA and CDR2 is SQIVND (reference sequence). The CDR3 sequence is CASTVERSNQPQHF. The CDR3 DNA sequence: TGTGCCAGTACGGTGGAACGGAGCAATCAGCCCCAGCATTTT.

The chain uses TRBV2 and TRBJ1-5, with D uncertain. CDR3 size: 11 residues. Trimming removed 8 bases from V and 7 bases from J, with 9 bases in between. The germline CDR1 and CDR2 sequences are SNHLY and FYNNEI. The CDR3 loop is CASGPKQPQHF. CDR3 DNA sequence: TGTGCCAGCGGACCTAAACAGCCCCAGCATTTT.

The chain recombines TRBV2 with TRBJ2-7; TRBD1 aligns across 7 bases. V lost 7 bases and J lost 0; bases outside the gene matches: 6. CDR1 and CDR2 from the germline V gene are SNHLY and FYNNEI. The CDR3 spans 14 residues. The CDR3 spells CASIEGTVSYEQYF. DNA for the CDR3: TGTGCCAGCATCGAAGGGACAGTCTCCTACGAGCAGTACTTC.

This rearrangement joins TRBV9 to TRBJ1-3; D unresolved. The germline V gene encodes CDR1 SGDLS and CDR2 YYNGEE. There are 15 residues in the CDR3. Trimming stripped 3 bases from V and 0 bases from J, with 10 bases between. The CDR3 sequence: CASSAPGNSGNTIYF. For the CDR3, the DNA is TGTGCCAGCAGCGCCCCGGGGAACTCTGGAAACACCATATATTTT. Full variable domain (outside the CDR3, taken from reference TRBV9 and TRBJ1-3): DSGVTQTPKHLITATGQRVTLRCSPRSGDLSVYWYQQSLDQGLQFLIQYYNGEERAKGNILERFSAQQFPDLHSELNLSSLELGDSALYFCASSAPGNSGNTIYFGEGSWLTVV.

On this clone: Other DNA sequences of this sample code for an identical CDR3. This chain links TRBV30 with TRBJ2-1; D gene uncertain. Trimming left V 2 bases short and J 4 bases short, with 3 bases between. The CDR3 consists of 11 residues. Germline V gene sequence: CDR1 GTSNPN, CDR2 SVGIG (reference sequence). CDR3 sequence reads: CAWSPYNEQFF. CDR3 nucleotide sequence: TGTGCCTGGAGTCCATACAATGAGCAGTTCTTC. The full variable domain, its missing parts supplied by reference TRBV30 and TRBJ2-1, is SQTIHQWPATLVQPVGSPLSLECTVEGTSNPNLYWYRQAAGRGLQLLFYSVGIGQISSEVPQNLSASRPQDRQFILSSKKLLLSDSGFYLCAWSPYNEQFFGPGTRLTVL.

The chain recombines TRBV6-5 with TRBJ2-7; D remains unclear. Germline lookup yields CDR1 MNHEY and CDR2 SVGAGI. Trimming cost V 7 bases and J 7 bases, with 11 bases left between them. The CDR3 runs to 11 residues. As DNA, the CDR3 is TGTGCCAGCACCGAAAGTTTTGAGCAGTACTTC. Translation: CASTESFEQYF.

This clone was detected ten times or more. The genes are TRBV15 and TRBJ1-5; 7 nucleotides agree with TRBD1. This CDR3 has 16 amino acids. From germline, CDR1 is LNHNV and CDR2 YYDKDF (reference sequence). V dropped 3 bases and J dropped 9; count of bases not matched to a gene: 14. CDR3 nucleotide sequence: TGTGCCACCAGCAGCAGACAGGGAACCCGATTCTCGCCCCAGCATTTT. Its translation: CATSSRQGTRFSPQHF.

This chain uses TRBV7-8 with TRBJ2-5; TRBD1 or TRBD2 may be the D gene (5 bases each). This CDR3 is 14 amino acids long. V lost 4 bases and J lost 5, with 14 bases in between. CDR1 is SGHVS and CDR2 is FQNEAQ in the germline V gene. CDR3 nucleotide sequence: TGTGCCAGCAGCTGGCAGCGGTGGGGGGAGACCCAGTACTTC. Its translation: CASSWQRWGETQYF. Looking up the rest from reference TRBV7-8 and TRBJ2-5 gives the full variable domain: GAGVSQSPRYKVAKRGQDVALRCDPISGHVSLFWYQQALGQGPEFLTYFQNEAQLDKSGLPSDRFFAERPEGSVSTLKIQRTQQEDSAVYLCASSWQRWGETQYFGPGTRLLVL.